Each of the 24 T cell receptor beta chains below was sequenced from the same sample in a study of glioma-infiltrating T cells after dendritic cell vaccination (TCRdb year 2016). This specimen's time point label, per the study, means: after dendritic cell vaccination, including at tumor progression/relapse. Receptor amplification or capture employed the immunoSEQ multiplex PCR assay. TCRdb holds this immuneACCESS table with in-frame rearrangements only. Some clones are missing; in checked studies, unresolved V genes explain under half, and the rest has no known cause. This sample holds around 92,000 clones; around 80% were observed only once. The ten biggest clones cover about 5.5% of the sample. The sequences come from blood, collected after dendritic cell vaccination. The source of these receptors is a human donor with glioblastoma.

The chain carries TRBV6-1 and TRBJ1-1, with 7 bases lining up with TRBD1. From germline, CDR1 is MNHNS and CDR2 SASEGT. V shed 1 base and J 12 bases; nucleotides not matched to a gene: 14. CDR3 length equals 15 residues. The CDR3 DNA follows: TGTGCCAGCAGTGAAGTAGGGGGCGGAAGGGCTCGAACTTTCTTT. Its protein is CASSEVGGGRARTFF.

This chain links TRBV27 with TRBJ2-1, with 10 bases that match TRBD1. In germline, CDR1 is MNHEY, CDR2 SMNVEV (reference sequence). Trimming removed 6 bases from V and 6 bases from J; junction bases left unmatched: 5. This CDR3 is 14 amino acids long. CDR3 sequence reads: CASSYRDRGNEQFF. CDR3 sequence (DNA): TGTGCCAGCAGCTACCGGGACAGGGGCAATGAGCAGTTCTTC.

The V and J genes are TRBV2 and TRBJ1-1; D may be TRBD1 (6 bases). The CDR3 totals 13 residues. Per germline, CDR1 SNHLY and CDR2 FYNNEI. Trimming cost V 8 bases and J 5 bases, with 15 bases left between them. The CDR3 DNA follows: TGTGCCAGCTCGCTACAGGGTACTACTGAAGCTTTCTTT. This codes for CASSLQGTTEAFF.

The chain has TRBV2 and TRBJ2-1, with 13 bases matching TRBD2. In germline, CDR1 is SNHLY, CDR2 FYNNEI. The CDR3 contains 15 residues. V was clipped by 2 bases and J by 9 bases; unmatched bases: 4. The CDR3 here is CASSETSGGVGEQFF. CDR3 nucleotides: TGTGCCAGCAGTGAAACTAGCGGGGGGGTCGGTGAGCAGTTCTTC.

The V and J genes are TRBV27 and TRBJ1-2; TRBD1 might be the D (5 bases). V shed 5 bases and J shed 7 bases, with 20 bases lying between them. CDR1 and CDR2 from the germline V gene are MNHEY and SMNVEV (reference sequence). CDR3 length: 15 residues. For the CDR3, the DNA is TGTGCCAGCAGTCCCTTGGGGCAGGGATGGTTTGGCTACACCTTC. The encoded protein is CASSPLGQGWFGYTF.

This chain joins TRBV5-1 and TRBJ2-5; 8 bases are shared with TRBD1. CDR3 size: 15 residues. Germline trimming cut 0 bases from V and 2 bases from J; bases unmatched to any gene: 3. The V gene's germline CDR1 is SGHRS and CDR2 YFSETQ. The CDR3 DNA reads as TGCGCCAGCAGCTTGGGGACAGGGTCTCAAGAGACCCAGTACTTC. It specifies CASSLGTGSQETQYF.

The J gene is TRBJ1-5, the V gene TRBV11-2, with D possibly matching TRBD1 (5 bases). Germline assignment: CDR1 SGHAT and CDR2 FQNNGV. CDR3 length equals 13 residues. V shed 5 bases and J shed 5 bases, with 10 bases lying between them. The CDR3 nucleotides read TGTGCCAGCAGCCTCGACAGATATCAGCCCCAGCATTTT. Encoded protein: CASSLDRYQPQHF.

CDR3 sequence: CASSLPTGLAGDEQYF. The CDR3 DNA sequence: TGTGCCAGCAGTTTACCTACGGGACTAGCGGGAGACGAGCAGTACTTC. V usage is TRBV28 and J usage is TRBJ2-7; TRBD2 matches at 14 bases. In germline, CDR1 is MDHEN, CDR2 SYDVKM. There are 16 residues in the CDR3. V gave up 2 bases and J gave up 5 bases; unmatched junction bases: 5.

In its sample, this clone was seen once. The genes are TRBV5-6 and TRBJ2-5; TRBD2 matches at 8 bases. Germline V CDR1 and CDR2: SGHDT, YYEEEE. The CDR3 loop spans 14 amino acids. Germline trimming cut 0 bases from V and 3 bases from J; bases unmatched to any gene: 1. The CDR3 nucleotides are TGTGCCAGCAGCTTGGTGGGACTAGAAGAGACCCAGTACTTC. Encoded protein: CASSLVGLEETQYF.

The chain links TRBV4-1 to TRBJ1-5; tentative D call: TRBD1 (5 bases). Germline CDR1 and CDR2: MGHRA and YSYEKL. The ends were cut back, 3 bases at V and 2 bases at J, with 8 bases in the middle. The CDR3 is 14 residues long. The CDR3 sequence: CASSHQGGNQPQHF. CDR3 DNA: TGCGCCAGCAGCCACCAGGGTGGCAATCAGCCCCAGCATTTT.

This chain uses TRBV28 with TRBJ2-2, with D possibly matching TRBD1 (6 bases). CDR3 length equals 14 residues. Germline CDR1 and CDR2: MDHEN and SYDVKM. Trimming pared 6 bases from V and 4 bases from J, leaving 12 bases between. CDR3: CASSNGQPTGELFF. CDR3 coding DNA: TGTGCCAGCAGCAACGGACAGCCCACCGGGGAGCTGTTTTTT.

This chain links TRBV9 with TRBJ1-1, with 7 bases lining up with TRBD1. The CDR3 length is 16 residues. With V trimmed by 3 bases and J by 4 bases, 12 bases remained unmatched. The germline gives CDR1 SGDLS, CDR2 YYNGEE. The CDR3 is CASSAYTGVGGTEAFF. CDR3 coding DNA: TGTGCCAGCAGCGCATATACAGGGGTTGGGGGCACTGAAGCTTTCTTT. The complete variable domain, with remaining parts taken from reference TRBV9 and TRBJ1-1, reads DSGVTQTPKHLITATGQRVTLRCSPRSGDLSVYWYQQSLDQGLQFLIQYYNGEERAKGNILERFSAQQFPDLHSELNLSSLELGDSALYFCASSAYTGVGGTEAFFGQGTRLTVV.

The CDR3, as DNA: TGTGCCACCACGCCCGGGACAGGGATCTACGAGCAGTACTTC. Translation gives CATTPGTGIYEQYF. The chain is built from TRBV28 and TRBJ2-7, with TRBD1 identical over 9 bases. Trimming took 10 bases from V and 3 from J; bases not matched to a gene: 10. Per germline, CDR1 MDHEN and CDR2 SYDVKM. The CDR3 length is 14 residues.

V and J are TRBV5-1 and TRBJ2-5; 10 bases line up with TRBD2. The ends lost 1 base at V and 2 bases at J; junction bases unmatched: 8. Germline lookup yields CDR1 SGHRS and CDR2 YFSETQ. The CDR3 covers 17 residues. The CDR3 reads CASSLMLAGEIQETQYF. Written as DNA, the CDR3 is TGCGCCAGCAGCTTGATGCTAGCGGGGGAGATACAAGAGACCCAGTACTTC.

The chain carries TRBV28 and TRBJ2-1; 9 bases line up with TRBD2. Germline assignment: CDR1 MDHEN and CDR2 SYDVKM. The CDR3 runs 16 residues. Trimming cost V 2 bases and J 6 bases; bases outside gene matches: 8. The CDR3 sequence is CASSLAAGGESNEQFF. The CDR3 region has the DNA TGTGCCAGCAGTTTAGCGGCGGGGGGGGAGAGCAATGAGCAGTTCTTC.

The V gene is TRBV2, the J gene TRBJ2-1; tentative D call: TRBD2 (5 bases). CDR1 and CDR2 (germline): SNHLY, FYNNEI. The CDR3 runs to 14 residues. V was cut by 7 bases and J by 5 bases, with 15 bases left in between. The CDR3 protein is CASNRKRWHNEQFF. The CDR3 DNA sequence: TGTGCCAGCAATAGGAAGCGGTGGCACAATGAGCAGTTCTTC.

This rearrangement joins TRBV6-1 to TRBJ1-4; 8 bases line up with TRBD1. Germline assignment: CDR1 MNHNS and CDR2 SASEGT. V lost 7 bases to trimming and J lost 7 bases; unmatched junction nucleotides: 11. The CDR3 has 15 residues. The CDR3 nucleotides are TGTGCCAGCAAGTCCGGACAGGGCTGGGTTGAAAAACTGTTTTTT. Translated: CASKSGQGWVEKLFF.

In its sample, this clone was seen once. CDR3 sequence: CASSSGTANYGYTF. The CDR3 DNA is TGTGCCAGCAGTTCCGGGACAGCTAACTATGGCTACACCTTC. V gene TRBV28 combines with J gene TRBJ1-2; 7 bases agree with TRBD1. The CDR3 has 14 residues. V lost 4 bases and J lost 0; bases outside the gene matches: 2. Germline V gene lookup returns CDR1 MDHEN and CDR2 SYDVKM.

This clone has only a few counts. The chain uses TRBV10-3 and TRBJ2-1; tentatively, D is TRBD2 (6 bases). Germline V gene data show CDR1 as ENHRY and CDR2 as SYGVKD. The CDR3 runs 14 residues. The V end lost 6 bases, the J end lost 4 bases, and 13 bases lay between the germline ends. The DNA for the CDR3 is TGTGCCATCAGAGGGGCGGGGTCTTACAATGAGCAGTTCTTC. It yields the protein CAIRGAGSYNEQFF.

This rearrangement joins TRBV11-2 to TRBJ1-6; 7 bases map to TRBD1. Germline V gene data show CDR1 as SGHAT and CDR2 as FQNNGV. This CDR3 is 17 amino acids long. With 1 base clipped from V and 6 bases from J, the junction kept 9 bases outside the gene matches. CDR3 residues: CASSLVGTARTNSPLHF. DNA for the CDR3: TGTGCCAGCAGCTTAGTTGGGACAGCCCGTACTAATTCACCCCTCCACTTT.

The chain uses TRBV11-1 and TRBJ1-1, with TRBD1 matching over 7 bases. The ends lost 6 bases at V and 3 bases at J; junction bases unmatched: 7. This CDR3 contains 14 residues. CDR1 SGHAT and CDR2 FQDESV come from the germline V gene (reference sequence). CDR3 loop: CASRREQGYTEAFF. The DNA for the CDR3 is TGTGCCAGCAGACGCGAACAGGGGTACACTGAAGCTTTCTTT.

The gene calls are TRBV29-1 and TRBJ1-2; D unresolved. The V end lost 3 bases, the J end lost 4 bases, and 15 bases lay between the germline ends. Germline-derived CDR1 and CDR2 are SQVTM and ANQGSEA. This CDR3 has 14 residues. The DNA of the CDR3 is TGCAGCGTTGACAAGGGAGTGGAAGGCTATGGCTACACCTTC. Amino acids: CSVDKGVEGYGYTF.

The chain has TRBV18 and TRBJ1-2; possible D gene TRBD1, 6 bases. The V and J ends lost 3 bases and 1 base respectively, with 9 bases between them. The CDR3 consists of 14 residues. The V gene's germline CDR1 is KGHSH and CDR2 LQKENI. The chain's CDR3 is CASSPKQGNYGYTF. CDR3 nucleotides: TGTGCCAGCTCACCCAAACAGGGTAACTATGGCTACACCTTC.

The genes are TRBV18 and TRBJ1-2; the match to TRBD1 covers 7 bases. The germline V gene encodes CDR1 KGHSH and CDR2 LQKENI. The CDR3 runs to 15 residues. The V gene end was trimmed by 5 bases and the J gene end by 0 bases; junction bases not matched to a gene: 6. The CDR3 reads CASSTGEVANYGYTF. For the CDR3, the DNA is TGTGCCAGCTCAACAGGGGAAGTTGCTAACTATGGCTACACCTTC. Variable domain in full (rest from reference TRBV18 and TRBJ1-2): NAGVMQNPRHLVRRRGQEARLRCSPMKGHSHVYWYRQLPEEGLKFMVYLQKENIIDESGMPKERFSAEFPKEGPSILRIQQVVRGDSAAYFCASSTGEVANYGYTFGSGTRLTVV.